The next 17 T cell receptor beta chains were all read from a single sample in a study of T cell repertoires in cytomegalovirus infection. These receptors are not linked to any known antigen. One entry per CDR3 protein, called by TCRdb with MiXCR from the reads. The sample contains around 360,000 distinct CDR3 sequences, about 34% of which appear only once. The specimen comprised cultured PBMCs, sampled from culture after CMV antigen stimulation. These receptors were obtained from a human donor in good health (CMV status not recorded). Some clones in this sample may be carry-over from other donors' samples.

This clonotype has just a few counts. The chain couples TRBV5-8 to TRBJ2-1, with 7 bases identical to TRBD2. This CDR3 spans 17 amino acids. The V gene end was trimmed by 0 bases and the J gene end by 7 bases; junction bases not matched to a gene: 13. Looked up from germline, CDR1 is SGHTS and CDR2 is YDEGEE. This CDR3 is CASSLADSGTMGNEQFF. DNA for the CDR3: TGTGCCAGCAGCTTGGCCGACAGCGGGACCATGGGGAATGAGCAGTTCTTC.

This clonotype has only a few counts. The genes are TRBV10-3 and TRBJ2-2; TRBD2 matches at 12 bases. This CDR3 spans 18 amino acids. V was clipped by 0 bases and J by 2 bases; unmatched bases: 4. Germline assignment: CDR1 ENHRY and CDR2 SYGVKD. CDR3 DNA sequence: TGTGCCATCAGTGAGTCACGACTAGCGGGAGTCAACACCGGGGAGCTGTTTTTT. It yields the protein CAISESRLAGVNTGELFF.

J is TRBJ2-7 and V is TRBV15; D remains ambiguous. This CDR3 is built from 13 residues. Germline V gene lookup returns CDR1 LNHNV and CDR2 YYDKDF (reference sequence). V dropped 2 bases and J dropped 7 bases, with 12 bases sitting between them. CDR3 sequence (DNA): TGTGCCACCAGCAGACCGCTTCATTTGGAGCAGTACTTC. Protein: CATSRPLHLEQYF.

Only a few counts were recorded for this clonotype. As DNA, the CDR3 is TGTGCCAGCAGCATAGGGGTCTCGGCAGATACGCAGTATTTT. Residues: CASSIGVSADTQYF. The chain combines TRBV27 with TRBJ2-3; TRBD1 is a possible D gene (5 bases). The V gene's germline CDR1 is MNHEY and CDR2 SMNVEV (reference sequence). V lost 6 bases and J lost 4, with 14 bases in between. The CDR3 is 14 residues long.

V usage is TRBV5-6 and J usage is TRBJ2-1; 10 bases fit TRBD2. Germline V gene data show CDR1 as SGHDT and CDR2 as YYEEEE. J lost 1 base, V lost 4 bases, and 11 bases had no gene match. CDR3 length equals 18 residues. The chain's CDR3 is CASSPRELAGVSYNEQFF. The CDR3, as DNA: TGTGCCAGCAGCCCACGGGAGCTAGCGGGAGTTTCCTACAATGAGCAGTTCTTC.

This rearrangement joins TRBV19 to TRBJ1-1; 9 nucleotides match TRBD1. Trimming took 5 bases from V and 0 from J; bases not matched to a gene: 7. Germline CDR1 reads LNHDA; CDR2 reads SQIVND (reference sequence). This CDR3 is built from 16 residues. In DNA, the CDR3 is TGTGCCAGTAGTCAACCGGGACAGGGTGTGAACACTGAAGCTTTCTTT. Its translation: CASSQPGQGVNTEAFF.

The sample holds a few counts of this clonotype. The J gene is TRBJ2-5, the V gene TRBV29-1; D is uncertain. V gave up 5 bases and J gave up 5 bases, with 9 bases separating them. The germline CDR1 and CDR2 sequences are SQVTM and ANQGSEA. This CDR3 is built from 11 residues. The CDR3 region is CSVTAGETQYF. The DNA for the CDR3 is TGCAGCGTTACCGCTGGGGAGACCCAGTACTTC.

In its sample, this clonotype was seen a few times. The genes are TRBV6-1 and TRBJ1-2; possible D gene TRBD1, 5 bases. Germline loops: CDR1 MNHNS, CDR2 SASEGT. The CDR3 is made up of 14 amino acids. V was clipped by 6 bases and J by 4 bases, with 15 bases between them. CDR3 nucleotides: TGTGCCAGCAGCGGAGACAGTCACAGCTATGGCTACACCTTC. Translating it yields CASSGDSHSYGYTF.

CDR3 DNA sequence: TGTGCCAGCAGCCGAAGATTCTACGAGCAGTACTTC. It encodes CASSRRFYEQYF. The gene calls are TRBV5-6 and TRBJ2-7; no definite D call. The CDR3 is 12 residues long. V gave up 4 bases and J gave up 3 bases, with 8 bases separating them. Germline CDR1 SGHDT, CDR2 YYEEEE.

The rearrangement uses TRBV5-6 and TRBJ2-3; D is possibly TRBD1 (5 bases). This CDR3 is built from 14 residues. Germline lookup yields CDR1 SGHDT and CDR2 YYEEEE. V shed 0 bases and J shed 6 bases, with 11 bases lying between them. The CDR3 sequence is CASSLVGVPDTQYF. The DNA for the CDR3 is TGTGCCAGCAGCTTGGTAGGGGTCCCCGATACGCAGTATTTT.

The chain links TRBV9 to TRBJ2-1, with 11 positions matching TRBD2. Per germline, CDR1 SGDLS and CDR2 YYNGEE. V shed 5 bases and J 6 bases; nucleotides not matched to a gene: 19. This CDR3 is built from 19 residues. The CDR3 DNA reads TGTGCCAGCAGTCATAGGACTAGCGGGCGGACGGGGATGATCAATGAGCAGTTCTTC. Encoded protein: CASSHRTSGRTGMINEQFF. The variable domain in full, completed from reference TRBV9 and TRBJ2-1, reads DSGVTQTPKHLITATGQRVTLRCSPRSGDLSVYWYQQSLDQGLQFLIQYYNGEERAKGNILERFSAQQFPDLHSELNLSSLELGDSALYFCASSHRTSGRTGMINEQFFGPGTRLTVL.

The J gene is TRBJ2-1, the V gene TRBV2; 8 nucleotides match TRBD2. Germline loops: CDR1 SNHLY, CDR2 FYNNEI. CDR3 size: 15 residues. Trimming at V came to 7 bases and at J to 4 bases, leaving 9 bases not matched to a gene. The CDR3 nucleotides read TGTGCCAGCACGTATTCCGGGACTAGATACAATGAGCAGTTCTTC. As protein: CASTYSGTRYNEQFF.

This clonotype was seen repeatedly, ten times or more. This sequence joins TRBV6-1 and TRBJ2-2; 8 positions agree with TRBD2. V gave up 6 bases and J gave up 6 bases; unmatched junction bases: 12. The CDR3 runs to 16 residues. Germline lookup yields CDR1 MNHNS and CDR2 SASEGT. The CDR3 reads CASRELAGIGSGELFF. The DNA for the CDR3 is TGTGCCAGCAGGGAGTTAGCGGGAATCGGATCCGGGGAGCTGTTTTTT.

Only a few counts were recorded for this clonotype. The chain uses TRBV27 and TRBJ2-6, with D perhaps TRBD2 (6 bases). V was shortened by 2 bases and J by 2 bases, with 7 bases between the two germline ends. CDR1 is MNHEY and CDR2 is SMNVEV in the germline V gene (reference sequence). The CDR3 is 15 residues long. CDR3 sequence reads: CASSLTGAGANVLTF. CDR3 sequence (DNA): TGTGCCAGCAGTTTAACGGGGGCTGGGGCCAACGTCCTGACTTTC.

CDR3 protein: CAISATQGVLEKLFF. CDR3 nucleotide sequence: TGTGCCATCAGTGCAACCCAGGGGGTTTTAGAAAAACTGTTTTTT. This chain links TRBV10-3 with TRBJ1-4, with 7 positions matching TRBD1. The J segment lost 8 bases and the V segment lost 4 bases, leaving 10 bases of the junction unmatched. In germline, CDR1 is ENHRY, CDR2 SYGVKD. The CDR3 length is 15 residues.

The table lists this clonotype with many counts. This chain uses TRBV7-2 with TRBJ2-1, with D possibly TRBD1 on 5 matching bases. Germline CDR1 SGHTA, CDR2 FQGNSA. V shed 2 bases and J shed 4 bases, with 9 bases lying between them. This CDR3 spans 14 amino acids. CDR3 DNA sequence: TGTGCCAGCAGCTTAATTGACAGTTACAATGAGCAGTTCTTC. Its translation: CASSLIDSYNEQFF.

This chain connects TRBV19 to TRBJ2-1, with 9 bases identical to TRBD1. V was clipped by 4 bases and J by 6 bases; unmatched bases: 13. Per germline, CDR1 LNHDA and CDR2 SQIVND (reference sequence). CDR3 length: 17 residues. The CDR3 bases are TGTGCCAGTAGTAGAAATCCGGGACAGGGAATCGGCAATGAGCAGTTCTTC. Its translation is CASSRNPGQGIGNEQFF.